These 13 T cell receptor beta chains originate from one sample sequenced in a study of lymphopenia after photon versus proton radiotherapy. Some clones are missing from TCRdb's copy, which holds only in-frame ones; the method was immunoSEQ multiplex PCR. The repertoire holds more than 60,000 clones, with around 86% as singletons. Sample: peripheral blood, taken from a patient treated with photon-based radiotherapy. The receptor set was obtained from a man aged 40-50 years with gastric cancer.

This clone was seen a single time. The genes are TRBV29-1 and TRBJ1-2; perhaps TRBD1 as D (6 bases). Between the trimmed V and J ends, which lost 3 bases and 1 base, there was a span of 18 bases. CDR1 and CDR2 (germline): SQVTM, ANQGSEA. The CDR3 is 16 amino acids. CDR3 region: CSVDPPVSGVNYGYTF. CDR3 coding DNA: TGCAGCGTTGATCCCCCGGTATCAGGGGTTAACTATGGCTACACCTTC.

The chain joins TRBV7-9 to TRBJ1-6, with D perhaps TRBD1 (5 bases). The length of the CDR3 is 14 residues. V was trimmed by 2 bases and J by 9 bases, leaving 11 bases between them. Germline assignment: CDR1 SEHNR and CDR2 FQNEAQ (reference sequence). CDR3 in DNA: TGTGCCAGCAGCTTACCGCGGGGGGTTTCACCCCTCCACTTT. It translates to CASSLPRGVSPLHF.

The chain combines TRBV11-3 with TRBJ1-1; TRBD1 is a possible D gene (5 bases). Trimming removed 1 base at V and 5 bases at J, with 8 bases between. Germline V gene data show CDR1 as SGHNT and CDR2 as YENEEA. There are 13 residues in the CDR3. The CDR3 here is CASSLVGGTEAFF. The CDR3 bases are TGTGCCAGCAGCTTAGTTGGGGGGACTGAAGCTTTCTTT.

The chain combines TRBV13 with TRBJ2-7; 8 bases are shared with TRBD2. Germline V gene sequence: CDR1 PRHDT, CDR2 FYEKMQ (reference sequence). V lost 5 bases and J lost 6; bases outside the gene matches: 9. The CDR3 is made up of 14 amino acids. This CDR3 is CASSTYGAGGEQYF. For the CDR3, the DNA is TGTGCCAGCAGCACCTACGGGGCGGGGGGCGAGCAGTACTTC.

This clone was counted once. This chain links TRBV15 with TRBJ1-2, with D uncertain. Germline V gives CDR1 LNHNV, CDR2 YYDKDF (reference sequence). The V end was cut by 0 bases, the J end by 2 bases, with 4 bases between. The CDR3 length is 13 residues. The CDR3 bases are TGTGCCACCAGCAGAGACAGAAACTATGGCTACACCTTC. This codes for CATSRDRNYGYTF. Combining the CDR3 with reference TRBV15 and TRBJ1-2 gives the whole variable domain DAMVIQNPRYQVTQFGKPVTLSCSQTLNHNVMYWYQQKSSQAPKLLFHYYDKDFNNEADTPDNFQSRRPNTSFCFLDIRSPGLGDTAMYLCATSRDRNYGYTFGSGTRLTVV.

As regards this clone: An end of the junction differs from the germline gene, which may be a read error. The chain couples TRBV7-7 to TRBJ2-5, with 8 positions matching TRBD2. This CDR3 has 15 residues. CDR1 and CDR2 from the germline V gene are SSHAT and FNYEAQ (reference sequence). The CDR3: CASSPGGGIQETQYF. As DNA, the CDR3 is TGTGCTAGCAGCCCCGGGGGGGGGATCCAGGAGACCCAGTACTTC.

The chain couples TRBV5-1 to TRBJ1-5; 9 nucleotides line up with TRBD1. V shed 0 bases and J 0 bases; nucleotides not matched to a gene: 4. The germline V gene has CDR1 SGHRS and CDR2 YFSETQ. This CDR3 has 17 amino acids. DNA of the CDR3: TGCGCCAGCAGCTTGGGGCCGACAGGGGGTAGCAATCAGCCCCAGCATTTT. This codes for CASSLGPTGGSNQPQHF.

This chain uses TRBV5-1 with TRBJ2-7, with 8 bases matching TRBD1. From germline, CDR1 is SGHRS and CDR2 YFSETQ. Unmatched junction bases numbered 10, after V lost 3 bases and J lost 5 bases. The CDR3 contains 15 residues. The CDR3 nucleotides read TGCGCCAGCAGCTCGGTCGGACAGGGAGAGGACGAGCAGTACTTC. Residues: CASSSVGQGEDEQYF.

This clone occurred once. The chain employs TRBV7-9 and TRBJ1-5; D not certain. The CDR3 contains 16 residues. Deletions cut 2 bases from V and 4 bases from J, with 15 bases between. Per germline, CDR1 SEHNR and CDR2 FQNEAQ (reference sequence). The CDR3 DNA follows: TGTGCCAGCAGCTTAATTGGAGGCAGTTTTAATCAGCCCCAGCATTTT. This translates into CASSLIGGSFNQPQHF.

This rearrangement joins TRBV6-6 to TRBJ1-1; 7 bases align to TRBD1. There are 15 residues in the CDR3. With V trimmed by 5 bases and J by 0 bases, 6 bases remained unmatched. Germline CDR1 and CDR2: MNHNY and SVGAGI (reference sequence). The CDR3 spells CASSTTRGMNTEAFF. For the CDR3, the DNA is TGTGCCAGCAGTACAACCAGGGGGATGAACACTGAAGCTTTCTTT.

The chain recombines TRBV29-1 with TRBJ2-1, with 8 nucleotides matching TRBD2. Germline V CDR1 and CDR2: SQVTM, ANQGSEA. Trimming took 5 bases from V and 9 from J; bases not matched to a gene: 12. The CDR3 runs 14 residues. CDR3 nucleotides: TGCAGCGTTAGGTCGGGGGGGAAGCGCGGTGAGCAGTTCTTC. The encoded protein is CSVRSGGKRGEQFF.

This clone was seen just once. The rearrangement links TRBV4-2 to TRBJ1-5; D remains ambiguous. Germline CDR1 and CDR2: LGHNA and YNFKEQ. This CDR3 has 14 amino acids. Trimming took off 1 base at V and 5 bases at J, with 9 bases between the two ends. CDR3 nucleotides: TGTGCCAGCAGCCAAGGTAGGGTTGATCAGCCCCAGCATTTT. Encoded protein: CASSQGRVDQPQHF.

V usage is TRBV18 and J usage is TRBJ2-7, with 7 bases that match TRBD2. J was trimmed by 1 base and V by 1 base; bases with no gene match: 28. CDR3 length: 23 residues. Germline V CDR1 and CDR2: KGHSH, LQKENI. The CDR3 DNA reads TGTGCCAGCTCACCACGGGGGGAGGGCACTTCTCCAGGCTCCCCCCCCTCGTCCTACGAGCAGTACTTC. Translating gives CASSPRGEGTSPGSPPSSYEQYF.